The 27 T cell receptor beta chains reported below all come from one sample, sequenced in a study of cytomegalovirus exposure and HLA in healthy donors. Primers for the PCR totalled 60 Vbeta and 13 Jbeta. Clones were read by immunoSEQ multiplex PCR, and TCRdb kept only the in-frame ones, dropping some. The data contain about 150,000 clones, under 90% of them singletons. The sequenced sample was PBMCs. These receptor sequences come from a boy aged 2 to 10 in good health and CMV-seronegative.

The chain couples TRBV6-5 to TRBJ1-3; 7 bases agree with TRBD1. The V segment lost 5 bases and the J segment 4 bases; nucleotides outside the gene matches: 8. Germline V gene data show CDR1 as MNHEY and CDR2 as SVGAGI. CDR3 size: 15 residues. In nucleotides, the CDR3 is TGTGCCAGCAGTCGACAGGGCCGCTCAGGAAACACCATATATTTT. Its protein product is CASSRQGRSGNTIYF.

This chain connects TRBV13 to TRBJ2-3; 8 nucleotides match TRBD2. Germline V gene sequence: CDR1 PRHDT, CDR2 FYEKMQ (reference sequence). This CDR3 spans 17 amino acids. V lost 5 bases to trimming and J lost 3 bases; unmatched junction nucleotides: 13. As DNA, the CDR3 is TGTGCCAGCAGCGGGCAACCTAGCGGGCGATTTACAGATACGCAGTATTTT. This translates into CASSGQPSGRFTDTQYF.

The gene calls are TRBV27 and TRBJ2-1; 9 bases line up with TRBD1. The CDR3 is 15 residues long. Germline CDR1 and CDR2: MNHEY and SMNVEV (reference sequence). J gave up 7 bases and V 7 bases, and 11 bases lay outside the gene matches. The chain's CDR3 is CASNDGTGKRNEQFF. The CDR3 DNA reads TGTGCCAGCAACGACGGGACAGGGAAAAGGAATGAGCAGTTCTTC.

The chain employs TRBV27 and TRBJ1-3, with D hard to call. V was cut by 3 bases and J by 0 bases, with 9 bases left in between. This CDR3 is 15 amino acids long. Germline-derived CDR1 and CDR2 are MNHEY and SMNVEV (reference sequence). The CDR3: CASSFLPLSGNTIYF. The DNA for the CDR3 is TGTGCCAGCAGTTTCCTCCCCCTCTCTGGAAACACCATATATTTT.

The chain is built from TRBV11-3 and TRBJ2-3; weak D call: TRBD1 (6 bases). Trimming removed 5 bases from V and 6 bases from J, with 18 bases in between. CDR3 length: 15 residues. Looked up from germline, CDR1 is SGHNT and CDR2 is YENEEA. The CDR3 coding sequence is TGTGCCAGCAGCCCGCTCGTCAGGGGAGCCGATACGCAGTATTTT. It yields the protein CASSPLVRGADTQYF.

Points on this clone: Other DNA sequences within the sample encode an identical CDR3. This sequence joins TRBV4-2 and TRBJ2-5; TRBD1 matches 10 bases. This CDR3 contains 17 residues. The ends lost 3 bases at V and 2 bases at J; junction bases unmatched: 9. CDR1 is LGHNA and CDR2 is YNFKEQ in the germline V gene. The CDR3 sequence is CASSHLLGQGEQETQYF. As DNA, the CDR3 is TGTGCCAGCAGCCACCTGCTCGGACAGGGGGAACAAGAGACCCAGTACTTC.

The rearrangement joins TRBV29-1 to TRBJ2-1; D unclear. The CDR3 totals 11 residues. V was clipped by 2 bases and J by 7 bases, with 6 bases between them. Germline loops: CDR1 SQVTM, CDR2 ANQGSEA. The CDR3 DNA follows: TGCAGCGTTGAATCGTTTAATGAGCAGTTCTTC. This translates into CSVESFNEQFF.

The rearrangement joins TRBV5-1 to TRBJ2-5; 9 bases are a match to TRBD2. The J call may not be correct, given that the DNA end is closer to TRBJ2-7. CDR3 length: 14 residues. Looked up from germline, CDR1 is SGHRS and CDR2 is YFSETQ. The CDR3 coding sequence is TGCGCCAGCAGCTCTAGCGGGGCAACCTACGAGCAGTACTTC. Encoded protein: CASSSSGATYEQYF.

This chain links TRBV21-1 with TRBJ1-1; the table assigns TRBD1, which was not confirmed against the DNA. TRBV21-1 corresponds to a pseudogene. The CDR3 consists of 17 residues. Here the CDR3 DNA reads TGTGCCAGCAGCTGTTTCAGGGGGAAGCTGGAGGACACTGAAGCTTTCTTT. This translates into CASSCFRGKLEDTEAFF.

The V call is TRBV7-9, the J call TRBJ2-7; D possibly corresponds to TRBD1 (5 bases). CDR3 size: 16 residues. V was clipped by 4 bases and J by 1 base, with 17 bases between them. Looked up from germline, CDR1 is SEHNR and CDR2 is FQNEAQ (reference sequence). The CDR3 DNA reads as TGTGCCAGCAGCTCGCGAGACAGCCCAACTTCCTACGAGCAGTACTTC. Protein product: CASSSRDSPTSYEQYF.

The chain is built from TRBV28 and TRBJ2-7, with TRBD2 identical over 10 bases. Germline CDR1 reads MDHEN; CDR2 reads SYDVKM. After removal of 10 bases from V and 2 bases from J, the junction contained 8 bases not matched to a gene. The CDR3 is 14 residues long. The CDR3 protein is CATIGLADAYEQYF. Written as DNA, the CDR3 is TGTGCCACCATAGGACTAGCGGACGCCTACGAGCAGTACTTC.

This clone was recorded only once. V is TRBV4-1 and J is TRBJ2-3; 14 nucleotides agree with TRBD2. Germline V gene data show CDR1 as MGHRA and CDR2 as YSYEKL. V dropped 4 bases and J dropped 3; count of bases not matched to a gene: 6. This CDR3 contains 17 residues. This CDR3 is CASSPGLAGVRTDTQYF. CDR3 sequence (DNA): TGCGCCAGCAGCCCGGGACTAGCGGGAGTTAGAACAGATACGCAGTATTTT.

The chain employs TRBV6-1 and TRBJ1-2; 7 bases line up with TRBD1. With V trimmed by 6 bases and J by 2 bases, 3 bases remained unmatched. The CDR3 sequence is 13 residues long. The germline CDR1 and CDR2 sequences are MNHNS and SASEGT. The CDR3 loop reads CASRGGQNYGYTF. CDR3 DNA: TGTGCCAGCAGGGGGGGACAGAACTATGGCTACACCTTC.

The rearrangement uses TRBV7-9 and TRBJ1-4; D remains ambiguous. Germline CDR1 reads SEHNR; CDR2 reads FQNEAQ (reference sequence). V was shortened by 5 bases and J by 1 base, with 23 bases between the two germline ends. There are 19 residues in the CDR3. CDR3 loop: CASSHTDPDTDLTNEKLFF. The CDR3 DNA is TGTGCCAGCAGCCACACCGACCCAGATACAGATCTAACTAATGAAAAACTGTTTTTT.

V and J are TRBV19 and TRBJ2-5; D perhaps matches TRBD2 (7 bases). The J call could be wrong; TRBJ2-7 is a better fit for the DNA end. CDR3 size: 14 residues. Germline-derived CDR1 and CDR2 are LNHDA and SQIVND (reference sequence). The CDR3 region is CASSSGGGNYEQYF. The DNA of the CDR3 is TGTGCCAGTAGTTCGGGGGGCGGGAACTACGAGCAGTACTTC.

Comment on this clone: No conserved phenylalanine or tryptophan ends this CDR3, so it is likely a read error. This rearrangement joins TRBV6-5 to TRBJ1-2; 10 bases are a match to TRBD1. The CDR3 contains 14 residues. V trimming: 5 bases; J trimming: 6 bases; junction bases outside the gene matches: 6. Germline V lookup: CDR1 MNHEY, CDR2 SVGAGI. The CDR3 DNA follows: TGTGCCAGCAGTCCGGGACAGGGGCAAGATGGCTACACCCTC. The encoded protein is CASSPGQGQDGYTL.

In DNA form, the CDR3 reads TGTGCCAGCAGTTTTAGCAGGGGACGGACCGGGAGGGGCTCCTACGAGCAGTACTTC. This gives the protein CASSFSRGRTGRGSYEQYF. The V call is TRBV27, the J call TRBJ2-7, with 8 bases fitting TRBD2. V trimming: 3 bases; J trimming: 0 bases; junction bases outside the gene matches: 16. This CDR3 region has 19 residues. Germline V lookup: CDR1 MNHEY, CDR2 SMNVEV (reference sequence).

The chain joins TRBV7-6 to TRBJ2-1; 7 nucleotides match TRBD1. The CDR3 runs to 15 residues. Germline CDR1 SGHVS, CDR2 FNYEAQ. V trimming: 3 bases; J trimming: 2 bases; junction bases outside the gene matches: 4. CDR3 sequence (DNA): TGTGCCAGCAGCTTCACAGGGGACGCCTACAATGAGCAGTTCTTC. Translated, it gives CASSFTGDAYNEQFF.

The chain combines TRBV6-1 with TRBJ2-5, with 7 bases identical to TRBD1. The CDR3 is 14 amino acids. V lost 8 bases and J lost 5; bases outside the gene matches: 11. Germline CDR1 reads MNHNS; CDR2 reads SASEGT. The DNA of the CDR3 is TGTGCCAGCGCAAGACAGGGAGTGAGGGAGACCCAGTACTTC. It is translated as CASARQGVRETQYF.

The gene calls are TRBV11-2 and TRBJ1-1, with D uncertain. V gave up 5 bases and J gave up 0 bases, with 19 bases separating them. Germline CDR1 and CDR2: SGHAT and FQNNGV. The CDR3 is 17 amino acids. The CDR3 loop reads CASSPKISAFMNTEAFF. The CDR3 bases are TGTGCCAGCAGCCCTAAGATATCCGCTTTTATGAACACTGAAGCTTTCTTT.

The V and J genes are TRBV19 and TRBJ2-7, with 8 positions matching TRBD1. The J segment lost 4 bases and the V segment lost 6 bases, leaving 11 bases of the junction unmatched. Germline loops: CDR1 LNHDA, CDR2 SQIVND (reference sequence). The CDR3 has 15 residues. CDR3 sequence: CASSSQGARYYEQYF. The DNA of the CDR3 is TGTGCCAGTAGCTCTCAGGGGGCGCGGTATTACGAGCAGTACTTC.

This clone was counted a single time. V usage is TRBV2 and J usage is TRBJ2-1; D may be TRBD1 (5 bases). Trimming stripped 1 base from V and 8 bases from J, with 9 bases between. CDR1 SNHLY and CDR2 FYNNEI come from the germline V gene. The CDR3 is 13 amino acids. The DNA for the CDR3 is TGTGCCAGCAGTGAAGAGGGGCGCGATGAGCAGTTCTTC. Amino acids: CASSEEGRDEQFF.

The V gene is TRBV2, the J gene TRBJ2-7; 10 bases align to TRBD1. V lost 8 bases, J lost 6 bases, and 7 bases stayed unmatched. The CDR3 totals 13 residues. CDR1 and CDR2 from the germline V gene are SNHLY and FYNNEI. The chain's CDR3 is CASGAGQGFEQYF. The CDR3 bases are TGTGCCAGCGGGGCGGGACAGGGGTTCGAGCAGTACTTC.

The rearrangement links TRBV4-2 to TRBJ2-1; D possibly corresponds to TRBD2 (6 bases). Germline-derived CDR1 and CDR2 are LGHNA and YNFKEQ. The CDR3 totals 16 residues. V gave up 4 bases and J gave up 6 bases, with 19 bases separating them. CDR3 loop: CASSPLSWRGRNEQFF. The DNA for the CDR3 is TGTGCCAGCAGCCCCTTGAGTTGGAGGGGACGCAATGAGCAGTTCTTC.

V and J are TRBV6-5 and TRBJ2-5; 7 bases match TRBD2. J was trimmed by 5 bases and V by 2 bases; bases with no gene match: 8. CDR3 length: 15 residues. From germline, CDR1 is MNHEY and CDR2 SVGAGI. The CDR3 region is CASSYGLGILETQYF. In DNA, the CDR3 is TGTGCCAGCAGTTACGGACTAGGCATCCTGGAGACCCAGTACTTC.

For the CDR3, the DNA is TGCGCCAGCAGCCAACTACTCCGCACAGATACGCAGTATTTT. As protein: CASSQLLRTDTQYF. V gene TRBV4-1 combines with J gene TRBJ2-3; D not resolved. Trimming pared 2 bases from V and 1 base from J, leaving 7 bases between. The CDR3 has 14 amino acids. CDR1 and CDR2 (germline): MGHRA, YSYEKL.

The chain employs TRBV28 and TRBJ2-7, with 11 bases matching TRBD2. Per germline, CDR1 MDHEN and CDR2 SYDVKM. The trim removed 3 bases at V and 0 bases at J, leaving 4 bases unmatched. The CDR3 loop spans 16 amino acids. The CDR3 region is CASSFATSGSSYEQYF. The CDR3 DNA follows: TGTGCCAGCAGTTTCGCTACTAGCGGGAGCTCCTACGAGCAGTACTTC. The full variable domain, in which reference TRBV28 and TRBJ2-7 provide the parts outside the CDR3, is DVKVTQSSRYLVKRTGEKVFLECVQDMDHENMFWYRQDPGLGLRLIYFSYDVKMKEKGDIPEGYSVSREKKERFSLILESASTNQTSMYLCASSFATSGSSYEQYFGPGTRLTVT.